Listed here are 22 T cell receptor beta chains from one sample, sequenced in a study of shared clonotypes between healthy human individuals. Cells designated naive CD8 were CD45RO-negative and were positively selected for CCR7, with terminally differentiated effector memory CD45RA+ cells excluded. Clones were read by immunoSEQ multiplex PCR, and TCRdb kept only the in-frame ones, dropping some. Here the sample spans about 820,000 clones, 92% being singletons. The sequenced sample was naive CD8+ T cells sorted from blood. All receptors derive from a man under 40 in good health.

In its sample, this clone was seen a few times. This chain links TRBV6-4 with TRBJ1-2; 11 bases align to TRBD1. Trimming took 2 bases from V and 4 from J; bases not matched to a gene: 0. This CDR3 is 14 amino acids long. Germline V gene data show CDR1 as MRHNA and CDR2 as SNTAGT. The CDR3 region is CASSDGTGGYGYTF. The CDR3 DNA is TGTGCCAGCAGTGACGGGACAGGGGGCTATGGCTACACCTTC.

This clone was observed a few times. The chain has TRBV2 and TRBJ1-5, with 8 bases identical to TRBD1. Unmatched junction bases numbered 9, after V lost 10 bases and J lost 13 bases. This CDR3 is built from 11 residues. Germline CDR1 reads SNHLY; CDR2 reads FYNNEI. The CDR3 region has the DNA TGTGCCACCCGCCGGCAGGGGGCGCAGCATTTT. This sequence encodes CATRRQGAQHF.

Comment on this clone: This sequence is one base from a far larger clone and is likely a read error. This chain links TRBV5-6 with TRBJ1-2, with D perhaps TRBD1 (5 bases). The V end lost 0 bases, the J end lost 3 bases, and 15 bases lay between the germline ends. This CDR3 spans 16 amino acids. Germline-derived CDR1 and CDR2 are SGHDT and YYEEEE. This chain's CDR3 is CASSLDGWRGHYGYTF. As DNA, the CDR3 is TGTGCCAGCAGCTTGGACGGATGGAGGGGACACTATGGCTACACCTTC.

CDR3 sequence: CSVAKFSEQYF. In DNA, the CDR3 is TGCAGCGTGGCGAAGTTTAGCGAGCAGTACTTC. This rearrangement joins TRBV29-1 to TRBJ2-7; no firm D call. CDR1 is SQVTM and CDR2 is ANQGSEA in the germline V gene. V was trimmed by 6 bases and J by 6 bases, leaving 12 bases between them. The CDR3 is 11 amino acids.

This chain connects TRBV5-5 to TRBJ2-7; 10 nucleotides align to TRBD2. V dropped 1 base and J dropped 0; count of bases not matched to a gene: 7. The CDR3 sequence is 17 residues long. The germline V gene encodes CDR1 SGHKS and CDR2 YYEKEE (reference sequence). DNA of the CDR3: TGTGCCAGCAGCTTGCGGACTAGCGGAGGAAGCTCCTACGAGCAGTACTTC. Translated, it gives CASSLRTSGGSSYEQYF.

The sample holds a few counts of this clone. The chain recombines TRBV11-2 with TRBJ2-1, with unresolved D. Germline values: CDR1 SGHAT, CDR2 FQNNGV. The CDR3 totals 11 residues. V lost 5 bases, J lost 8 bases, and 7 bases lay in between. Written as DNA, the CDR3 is TGTGCCAGCAGCCTGGTTGATGAGCAGTTCTTC. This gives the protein CASSLVDEQFF.

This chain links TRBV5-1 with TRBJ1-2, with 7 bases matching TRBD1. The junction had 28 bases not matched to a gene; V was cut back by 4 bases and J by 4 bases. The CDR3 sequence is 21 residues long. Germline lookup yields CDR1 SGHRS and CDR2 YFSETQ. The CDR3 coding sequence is TGCGCCAGCAGCCAGGGGGAGACAGGGAAGAACGGGGGCCCTAGCGCCTATGGCTACACCTTC. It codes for CASSQGETGKNGGPSAYGYTF.

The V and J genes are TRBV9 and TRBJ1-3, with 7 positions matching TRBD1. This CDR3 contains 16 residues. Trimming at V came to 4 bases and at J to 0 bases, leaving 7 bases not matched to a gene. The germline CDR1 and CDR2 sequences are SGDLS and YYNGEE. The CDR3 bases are TGTGCCAGCAGCCCGGGGACAGAGAGCTCTGGAAACACCATATATTTT. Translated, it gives CASSPGTESSGNTIYF.

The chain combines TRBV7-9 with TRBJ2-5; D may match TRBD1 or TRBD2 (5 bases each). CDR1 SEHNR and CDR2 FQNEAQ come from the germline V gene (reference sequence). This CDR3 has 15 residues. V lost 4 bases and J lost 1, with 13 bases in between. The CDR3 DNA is TGTGCCAGCAGCTCGGCCGGGGCAGGCCAAGAGACCCAGTACTTC. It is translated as CASSSAGAGQETQYF.

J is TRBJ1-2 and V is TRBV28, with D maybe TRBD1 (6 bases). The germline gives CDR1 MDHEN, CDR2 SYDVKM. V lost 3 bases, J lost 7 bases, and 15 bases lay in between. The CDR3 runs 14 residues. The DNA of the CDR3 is TGTGCCAGCAGTTTCCCCCTACAGGGAGGTGGCTACACCTTC. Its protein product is CASSFPLQGGGYTF.

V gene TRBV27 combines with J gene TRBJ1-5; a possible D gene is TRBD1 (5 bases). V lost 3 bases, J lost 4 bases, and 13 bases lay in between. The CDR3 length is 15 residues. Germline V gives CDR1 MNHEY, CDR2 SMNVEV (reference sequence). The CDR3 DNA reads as TGTGCCAGCAGTTTTCGGCAGGGACCGAATCAGCCCCAGCATTTT. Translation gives CASSFRQGPNQPQHF.

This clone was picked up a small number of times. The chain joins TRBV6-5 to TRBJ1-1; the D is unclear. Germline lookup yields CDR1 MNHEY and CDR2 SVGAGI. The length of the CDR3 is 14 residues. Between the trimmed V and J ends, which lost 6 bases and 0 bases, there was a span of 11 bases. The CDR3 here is CASRLGSMNTEAFF. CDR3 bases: TGTGCCAGCAGACTAGGGAGCATGAACACTGAAGCTTTCTTT.

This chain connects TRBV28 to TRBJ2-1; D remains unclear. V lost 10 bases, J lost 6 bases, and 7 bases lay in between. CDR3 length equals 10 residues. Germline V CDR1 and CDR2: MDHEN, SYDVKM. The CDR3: CATLSNEQFF. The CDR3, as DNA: TGTGCCACCCTCAGCAATGAGCAGTTCTTC.

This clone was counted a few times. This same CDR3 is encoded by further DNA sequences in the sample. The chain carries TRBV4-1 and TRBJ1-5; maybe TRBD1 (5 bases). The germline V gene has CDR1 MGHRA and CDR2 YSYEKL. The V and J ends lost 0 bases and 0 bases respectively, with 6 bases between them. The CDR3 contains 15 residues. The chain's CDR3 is CASSQDQGSNQPQHF. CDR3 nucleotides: TGCGCCAGCAGCCAAGACCAGGGTAGCAATCAGCCCCAGCATTTT.

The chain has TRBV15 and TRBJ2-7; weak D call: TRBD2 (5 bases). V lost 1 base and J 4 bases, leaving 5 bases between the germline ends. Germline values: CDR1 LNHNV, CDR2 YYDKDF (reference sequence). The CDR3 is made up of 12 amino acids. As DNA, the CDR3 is TGTGCCACCAGCAGAGGGAGGTACGAGCAGTACTTC. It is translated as CATSRGRYEQYF.

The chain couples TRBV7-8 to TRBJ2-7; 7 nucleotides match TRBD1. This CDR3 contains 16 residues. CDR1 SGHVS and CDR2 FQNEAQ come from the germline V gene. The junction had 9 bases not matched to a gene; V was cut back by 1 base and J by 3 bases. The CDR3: CASSLDSGTEYYEQYF. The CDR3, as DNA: TGTGCCAGCAGCTTAGACTCCGGGACAGAGTACTACGAGCAGTACTTC. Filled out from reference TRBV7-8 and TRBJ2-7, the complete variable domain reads GAGVSQSPRYKVAKRGQDVALRCDPISGHVSLFWYQQALGQGPEFLTYFQNEAQLDKSGLPSDRFFAERPEGSVSTLKIQRTQQEDSAVYLCASSLDSGTEYYEQYFGPGTRLTVT.

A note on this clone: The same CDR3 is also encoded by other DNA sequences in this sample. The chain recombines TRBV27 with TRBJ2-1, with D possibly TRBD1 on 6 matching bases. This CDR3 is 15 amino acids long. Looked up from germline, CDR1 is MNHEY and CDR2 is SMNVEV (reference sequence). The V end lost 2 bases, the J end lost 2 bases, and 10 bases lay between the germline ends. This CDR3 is CASSLTGTPYNEQFF. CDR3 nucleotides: TGTGCCAGCAGTTTAACAGGGACCCCCTACAATGAGCAGTTCTTC.

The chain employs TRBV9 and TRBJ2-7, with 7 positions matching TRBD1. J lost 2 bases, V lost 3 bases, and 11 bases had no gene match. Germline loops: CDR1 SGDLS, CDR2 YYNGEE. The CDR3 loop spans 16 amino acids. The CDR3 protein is CASSGSEQGNPYEQYF. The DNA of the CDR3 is TGTGCCAGCAGCGGATCAGAACAGGGGAATCCCTACGAGCAGTACTTC.

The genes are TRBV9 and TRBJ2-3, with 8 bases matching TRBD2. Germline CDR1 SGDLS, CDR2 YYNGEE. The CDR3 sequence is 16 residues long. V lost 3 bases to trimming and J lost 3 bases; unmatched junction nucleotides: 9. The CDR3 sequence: CASSAGGTTRTDTQYF. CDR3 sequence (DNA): TGTGCCAGCAGCGCGGGGGGGACTACCCGAACAGATACGCAGTATTTT.

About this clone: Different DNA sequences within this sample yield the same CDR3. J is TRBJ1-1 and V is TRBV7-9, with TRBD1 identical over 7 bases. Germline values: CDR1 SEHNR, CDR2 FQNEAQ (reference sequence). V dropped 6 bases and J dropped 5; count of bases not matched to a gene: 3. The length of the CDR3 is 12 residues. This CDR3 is CASRTGVTEAFF. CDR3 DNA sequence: TGTGCCAGCAGAACAGGGGTAACTGAAGCTTTCTTT.

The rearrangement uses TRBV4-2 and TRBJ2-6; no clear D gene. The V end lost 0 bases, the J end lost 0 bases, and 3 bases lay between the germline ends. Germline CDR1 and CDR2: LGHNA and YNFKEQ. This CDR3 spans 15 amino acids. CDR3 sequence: CASSQDNSGANVLTF. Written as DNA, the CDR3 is TGTGCCAGCAGCCAAGACAACTCTGGGGCCAACGTCCTGACTTTC.

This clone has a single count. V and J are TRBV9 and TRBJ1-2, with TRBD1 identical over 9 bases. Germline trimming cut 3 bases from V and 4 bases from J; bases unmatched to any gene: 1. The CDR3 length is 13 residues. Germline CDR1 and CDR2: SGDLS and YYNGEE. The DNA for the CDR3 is TGTGCCAGCAGCGGGGACAGGGCCTATGGCTACACCTTC. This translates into CASSGDRAYGYTF. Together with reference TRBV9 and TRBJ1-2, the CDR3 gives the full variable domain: DSGVTQTPKHLITATGQRVTLRCSPRSGDLSVYWYQQSLDQGLQFLIQYYNGEERAKGNILERFSAQQFPDLHSELNLSSLELGDSALYFCASSGDRAYGYTFGSGTRLTVV.